This paragraph reports one TCR beta chain. What it binds is unknown. Reverse transcription used about 0.45 to 1 ug RNA and random hexamers. TCRdb fed the immunoSEQ multiplex PCR reads into MiXCR, producing one record per CDR3 protein. The sample has about 180,000 distinct CDR3 sequences; approximately 94% are singletons. This specimen belongs to a study of CD8 T cells in Susac syndrome. CD8+ and CD4+ T cells from blood underwent TCR beta sequencing. In the multiple sclerosis control group, patients were treatment-naive and had stable or active relapsing-remitting disease. The CDR3 runs to 16 residues. The germline gives CDR1 MNHNS, CDR2 SASEGT. Unmatched junction bases numbered 10, after V lost 6 bases and J lost 3 bases. Study results and caveats: The number of individuals included in the study's TCR sequencing and HLA analysis was acknowledged as relatively small.

The specimen was CD4+ T cells from PBMCs. The TCR originated in a human donor with multiple sclerosis. The rearrangement joins TRBV6-1 to TRBJ2-1, with 8 bases lining up with TRBD1. The chain's CDR3 is CASRLRTGSNYNEQFF. CDR3 nucleotides: TGTGCCAGCAGGCTAAGGACAGGGTCCAACTACAATGAGCAGTTCTTC.